This TCR beta chain was found in a study of CD8+CD57+ T cells in acquired aplastic anemia. Study overall: The mean DNA yield obtained from sorted CD4+ and CD8+ cells came to approximately 3 ug.

The CDR3 has 12 amino acids. V was trimmed by 6 bases and J by 2 bases, leaving 8 bases between them. Germline V lookup: CDR1 LNHDA, CDR2 SQIVND (reference sequence). Of note for this clonotype: The target antigen is unknown.

Study observations and caveats: Patients and controls shared 25 to 30 CD8+ CDR3 sequences, which appeared highly expressed in patients and within their immunodominant clones.

Profiling that covered TCR beta VDJ and CDR3 relied on genomic DNA as its template. TCRdb passed the reads through MiXCR, listing each CDR3 protein once. The sample has hundreds of thousands of distinct CDR3 sequences, 55% to 70% seen once. The chain carries TRBV19 and TRBJ2-7, with D possibly matching TRBD1 (5 bases). The sequence came from a human donor in good health, serving as a control. What was sequenced was sorted CD4+, CD8+, or CD8+CD57+ T cells (not recorded which) from PBMCs. The chain's CDR3 is CASSSGTYEQYF. CDR3 DNA sequence: TGTGCCAGTAGCTCAGGGACCTACGAGCAGTACTTC.